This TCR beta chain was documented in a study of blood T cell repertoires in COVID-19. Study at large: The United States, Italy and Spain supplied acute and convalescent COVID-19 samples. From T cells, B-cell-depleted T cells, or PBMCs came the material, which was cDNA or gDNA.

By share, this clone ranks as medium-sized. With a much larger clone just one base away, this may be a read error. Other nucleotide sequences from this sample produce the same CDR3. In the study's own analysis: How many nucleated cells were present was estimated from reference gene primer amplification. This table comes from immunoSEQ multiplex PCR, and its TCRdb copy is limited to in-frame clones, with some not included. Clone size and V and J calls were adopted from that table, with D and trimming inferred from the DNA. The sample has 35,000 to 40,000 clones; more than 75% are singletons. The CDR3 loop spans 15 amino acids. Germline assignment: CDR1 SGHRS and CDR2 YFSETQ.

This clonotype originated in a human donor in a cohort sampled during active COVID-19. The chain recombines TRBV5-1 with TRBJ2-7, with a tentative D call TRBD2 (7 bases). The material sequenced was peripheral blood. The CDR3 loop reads CARSLAGGGGYEQYF. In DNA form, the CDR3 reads TGCGCCCGCAGCTTGGCCGGGGGAGGGGGCTACGAGCAGTACTTC.